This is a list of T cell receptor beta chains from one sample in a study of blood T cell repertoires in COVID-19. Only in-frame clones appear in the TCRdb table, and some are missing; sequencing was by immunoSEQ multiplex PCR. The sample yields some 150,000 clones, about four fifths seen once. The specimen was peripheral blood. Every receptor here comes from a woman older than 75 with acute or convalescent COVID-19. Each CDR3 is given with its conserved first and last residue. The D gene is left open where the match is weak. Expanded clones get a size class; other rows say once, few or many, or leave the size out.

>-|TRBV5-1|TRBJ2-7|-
CASSPRGRWVRYEQYF
TGCGCCAGCAGCCCGCGGGGTCGATGGGTGCGGTACGAGCAGTACTTC
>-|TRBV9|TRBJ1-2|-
CASSPGHNYGYTF
TGTGCCAGCAGCCCGGGACATAACTATGGCTACACCTTC
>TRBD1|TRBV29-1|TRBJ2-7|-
CSVEGTGDEQYF
TGCAGCGTTGAGGGGACAGGGGACGAGCAGTACTTC
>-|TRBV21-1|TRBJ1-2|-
CASSAHRGQGFSRGANYGYTF
TGTGCCAGCAGCGCCCACAGGGGACAGGGCTTTAGTAGGGGGGCAAACTATGGCTACACCTTC
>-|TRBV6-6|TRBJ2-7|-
CASSPRQDYEQYF
TGTGCCAGCAGCCCCCGACAGGACTACGAGCAGTACTTC
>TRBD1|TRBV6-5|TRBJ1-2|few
CASSSTGQGYGYTF
TGTGCCAGCAGTTCCACCGGACAGGGTTATGGCTACACCTTC
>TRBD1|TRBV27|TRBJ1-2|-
CASSLGVNRGDYGYTF
TGTGCCAGCAGTTTAGGGGTTAACAGGGGAGACTATGGCTACACCTTC
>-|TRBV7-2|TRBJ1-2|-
CASTLTEHHYGYTF
TGTGCCAGCACACTGACAGAGCACCACTATGGCTACACCTTC
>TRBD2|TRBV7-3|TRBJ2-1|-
CASSFSGGANEQFF
TGTGCCAGCAGCTTTAGCGGGGGGGCCAATGAGCAGTTCTTC
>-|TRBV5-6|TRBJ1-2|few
CASSLGRRYGYTF
TGTGCCAGCAGCTTGGGTCGGAGGTATGGCTACACCTTC
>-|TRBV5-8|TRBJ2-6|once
CASSEAGFTGANVLTF
TGTGCCAGCAGCGAAGCAGGGTTTACTGGGGCCAACGTCCTGACTTTC
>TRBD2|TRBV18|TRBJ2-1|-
CASSPPGTRGPYNEQFF
TGTGCCAGCTCACCACCGGGGACTAGGGGCCCTTACAATGAGCAGTTCTTC
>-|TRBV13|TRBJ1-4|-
CASSLTRRHGLGEKLFF
TGTGCCAGCAGCCTCACGAGAAGACACGGCCTTGGGGAAAAACTGTTTTTT
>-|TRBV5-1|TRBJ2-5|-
CASSLAVRAETQYF
TGCGCCAGCAGCTTGGCCGTCCGAGCAGAGACCCAGTACTTC
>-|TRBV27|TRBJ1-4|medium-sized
CASSLGPWEKLFF
TGTGCCAGCAGTTTAGGGCCGTGGGAAAAACTGTTTTTT
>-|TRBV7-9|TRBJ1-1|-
CASSLGAGKPFF
TGTGCCAGCAGCTTAGGGGCAGGGAAGCCTTTCTTT
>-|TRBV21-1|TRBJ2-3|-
CASGFLAATSTDTQYF
TGTGCCAGCGGGTTTTTAGCGGCAACTAGCACAGATACGCAGTATTTT
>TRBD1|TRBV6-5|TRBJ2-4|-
CASSWTGKNIQYF
TGTGCCAGCAGTTGGACAGGGAAAAACATTCAGTACTTC
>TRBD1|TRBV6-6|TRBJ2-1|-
CASSYPGQGKNEQFF
TGTGCCAGCAGTTACCCGGGACAGGGTAAGAATGAGCAGTTCTTC
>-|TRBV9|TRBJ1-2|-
CASSGRGEPGVYGYTF
TGTGCCAGCAGCGGCCGTGGTGAGCCGGGGGTCTATGGCTACACCTTC
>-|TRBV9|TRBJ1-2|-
CASSSGENYGYTF
TGTGCCAGCAGCTCCGGGGAGAACTATGGCTACACCTTC
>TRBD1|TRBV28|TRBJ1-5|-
CASSPGQLYNQPQHF
TGTGCCAGCAGTCCGGGACAGCTTTATAATCAGCCCCAGCATTTT
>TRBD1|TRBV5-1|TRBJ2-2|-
CASSTGQGPTGELFF
TGCGCCAGCAGCACAGGACAGGGGCCCACCGGGGAGCTGTTTTTT